These T cell receptor beta chains were read from a single sample in a study of blood T cell repertoires in COVID-19. TCRdb keeps only in-frame clones here, not all; method: immunoSEQ multiplex PCR. Altogether 200,000 to 250,000 clones are present, around 86% being singletons, with the ten largest covering around 10%. The specimen was PBMCs or T cells enriched from blood (not recorded which). Every receptor here comes from a woman aged 45-65 years with acute COVID-19. CDR3s include the opening cysteine and the closing phenylalanine or tryptophan. A D gene is named only where the DNA matches it firmly. The size field is filled for only some rows; it gives once, few, many or a size class.

TRBJ2-7	.	TRBD2	TRBV6-2/TRBV6-3	TGTGCCAGCAGTCCAGGGACTAGCGGGACGGCCACCTACGAGCAGTACTTC	CASSPGTSGTATYEQYF
TRBJ2-7	.	TRBD2	TRBV7-6	TGTGCCAGCAGCACCGGACTAGCGGGGGGTGAGCAGTACTTC	CASSTGLAGGEQYF
TRBJ2-2	.	.	TRBV30	TGTGCCTGGAGTGTAGCCGGAGCGAACACCGGGGAGCTGTTTTTT	CAWSVAGANTGELFF
TRBJ2-7	.	.	TRBV28	TGTGCCAGCAGTTTATCGAGGGATGCGTACTTC	CASSLSRDAYF
TRBJ2-3	few	.	TRBV11-2	TGTGCCAGCAGCTTAGATCGGCGACAAGGTACGCAGTATTTT	CASSLDRRQGTQYF
TRBJ1-5	few	.	TRBV28	TGTGCCAGCACGGGAGGAGGGGCATATAGCAATCAGCCCCAGCATTTT	CASTGGGAYSNQPQHF
TRBJ2-7	.	.	TRBV5-1	TGCGCCAGCAGCTTAACCGCAGGGGACTACGAGCAGTACTTC	CASSLTAGDYEQYF
TRBJ2-1	.	.	TRBV7-3	TGTGCCAGCAGCCCCCACAGGGACAATGAGCAGTTCTTC	CASSPHRDNEQFF
TRBJ2-1	.	TRBD2	TRBV3-1/TRBV3-2	TGTGCCAGCAGCCATTTACTAGCGCCTGAGCAGTTCTTC	CASSHLLAPEQFF
TRBJ1-6	.	TRBD1	TRBV5-1	TGCGCCAGCAGCCCTACCTACGGGACAGGGAGTTTGGCGCCCCTCCACTTT	CASSPTYGTGSLAPLHF
TRBJ2-7	.	TRBD1	TRBV27	TGTGCCAGCAACGATCGCGGGACAGGGAAATGGTACGAGCAGTACTTC	CASNDRGTGKWYEQYF
TRBJ2-7	.	TRBD2	TRBV29-1	TGCAGCGTTGAGGCTAGCGGGGGAAACTACGAGCAGTACTTC	CSVEASGGNYEQYF
TRBJ2-2	.	TRBD1	TRBV27	TGTGCCAGCACTACGGGACAGTTGAGCACCGGGGAGCTGTTTTTT	CASTTGQLSTGELFF
TRBJ2-7	.	.	TRBV28	TGTGCCAGCAGGGGCCCGTTCGTGTCCTACGAGCAGTACTTC	CASRGPFVSYEQYF
TRBJ2-4	few	.	TRBV4-1	TGCGCCAGCAGCCAAGATCCGGAGATAGCCAAAAACATTCAGTACTTC	CASSQDPEIAKNIQYF
TRBJ2-6	once	TRBD1	TRBV5-1	TGCGCCAGCAGCTTGGTAGTTGGGACAGGGTCCAACGTCCTGACTTTC	CASSLVVGTGSNVLTF
TRBJ2-3	.	TRBD2	TRBV28	TGTGCCAGCAGTTTACCATCAGCGGGAGTGGATACGCAGTATTTT	CASSLPSAGVDTQYF
TRBJ2-1	.	TRBD2	TRBV3-1/TRBV3-2	TGTGCCAGCAGCCAAGTTCGGCCGGGACTACTTTCCTACAATGAGCAGTTCTTC	CASSQVRPGLLSYNEQFF
TRBJ2-3	.	TRBD2	TRBV7-6	TGTGCCAGCAGCTTAGCAACTAGCGGGTTACCAGATACGCAGTATTTT	CASSLATSGLPDTQYF
TRBJ1-6	.	.	TRBV19	TGTGCCAGTAGTTTGGACCGGGGATCTAATTCACCCCTCCACTTT	CASSLDRGSNSPLHF